The 21 T cell receptor beta chains presented below share a single source sample, sequenced in a study of T cell responses to AZD1222 COVID-19 vaccine. Using immunoSEQ multiplex PCR, the repertoire was profiled, and TCRdb retains in-frame clones only, with some absent. Seen here are 140,000 to 150,000 clones, around 94% observed once, and the top ten hold around 12%. The material sequenced was peripheral blood, taken after recovery from COVID-19. The receptor set was obtained from an adult who had recovered from COVID-19.

The gene calls are TRBV6-5 and TRBJ2-7; TRBD1 might be the D (6 bases). The germline V gene encodes CDR1 MNHEY and CDR2 SVGAGI. V was cut by 3 bases and J by 0 bases, with 15 bases left in between. The CDR3 is 16 residues long. CDR3 bases: TGTGCCAGCAGTTATTCCGGACAGTTTAGCTCCTACGAGCAGTACTTC. This codes for CASSYSGQFSSYEQYF.

V and J are TRBV28 and TRBJ1-2, with 10 bases lining up with TRBD1. The trim removed 8 bases at V and 4 bases at J, leaving 16 bases unmatched. Germline V gene data show CDR1 as MDHEN and CDR2 as SYDVKM. The CDR3 loop spans 17 amino acids. The DNA of the CDR3 is TGTGCCAGCGCTGAGGGACAGGGGATCTATAGTGGCTATGGCTACACCTTC. Protein product: CASAEGQGIYSGYGYTF.

The J gene is TRBJ1-3, the V gene TRBV7-8; maybe TRBD1 (5 bases). The CDR3 spans 19 residues. V dropped 3 bases and J dropped 1 base, with 22 bases sitting between them. Germline CDR1 and CDR2: SGHVS and FQNEAQ. The CDR3 protein is CASSFLGVPLRGSGNTIYF. The CDR3 DNA sequence: TGTGCCAGCAGCTTCCTAGGGGTCCCCTTAAGAGGTTCTGGAAACACCATATATTTT.

The rearrangement links TRBV6-5 to TRBJ2-7; D is unresolved. CDR3 length: 16 amino acids. Trimming pared 2 bases from V and 0 bases from J, leaving 14 bases between. Germline values: CDR1 MNHEY, CDR2 SVGAGI. Here the CDR3 reads CASSYGRPPSSYEQYF. CDR3 DNA sequence: TGTGCCAGCAGTTACGGGCGCCCACCCAGCTCCTACGAGCAGTACTTC.

This rearrangement joins TRBV6-5 to TRBJ1-1; D might be TRBD1 (5 bases). The germline gives CDR1 MNHEY, CDR2 SVGAGI. V lost 8 bases to trimming and J lost 2 bases, with 9 bases between them. This CDR3 region has 12 residues. CDR3 in amino acids: CASARVNTEAFF. CDR3 nucleotide sequence: TGTGCCAGCGCCAGGGTAAACACTGAAGCTTTCTTT.

The chain couples TRBV24-1 to TRBJ2-7, with 14 bases that match TRBD2. The V gene's germline CDR1 is KGHDR and CDR2 SFDVKD. Losses at the gene ends were 9 bases for V and 3 bases for J; bases not matched to a gene: 21. The CDR3 covers 20 residues. CDR3: CATSGGPGLAGVGANYEQYF. CDR3 nucleotide sequence: TGTGCCACCTCGGGGGGTCCGGGACTAGCGGGAGTAGGCGCAAACTACGAGCAGTACTTC.

The rearrangement links TRBV7-8 to TRBJ2-4; 13 bases are a match to TRBD2. The trim removed 3 bases at V and 10 bases at J, leaving 3 bases unmatched. CDR1 SGHVS and CDR2 FQNEAQ come from the germline V gene. The CDR3 is made up of 14 amino acids. The CDR3 nucleotides read TGTGCCAGCAGCTTGGGGGGACTAGCGGGAATTCAGTACTTC. It specifies CASSLGGLAGIQYF.

The CDR3 sequence: CASSPGLAGQETQYF. The CDR3 nucleotides read TGTGCCAGCAGCCCAGGGCTAGCGGGGCAAGAGACCCAGTACTTC. The V call is TRBV9, the J call TRBJ2-5; 9 bases match TRBD2. CDR3 length: 15 amino acids. The V segment lost 4 bases and the J segment 2 bases; nucleotides outside the gene matches: 6. From germline, CDR1 is SGDLS and CDR2 YYNGEE. Full variable domain (missing parts from reference TRBV9 and TRBJ2-5): DSGVTQTPKHLITATGQRVTLRCSPRSGDLSVYWYQQSLDQGLQFLIQYYNGEERAKGNILERFSAQQFPDLHSELNLSSLELGDSALYFCASSPGLAGQETQYFGPGTRLLVL.

V usage is TRBV5-1 and J usage is TRBJ2-1, with 9 bases fitting TRBD2. The CDR3 totals 17 residues. V was clipped by 1 base and J by 4 bases; unmatched bases: 9. The germline V gene encodes CDR1 SGHRS and CDR2 YFSETQ. The CDR3 DNA reads TGCGCCAGCAGCTTGAGGTTCCCCCTAGCGGGATACAATGAGCAGTTCTTC. Its translation is CASSLRFPLAGYNEQFF.

This chain connects TRBV30 to TRBJ1-6, with D tentatively TRBD1 (6 bases). Germline V CDR1 and CDR2: GTSNPN, SVGIG (reference sequence). The CDR3 consists of 17 residues. With 3 bases removed from V and 9 bases from J, the gap between germline ends came to 24 bases. CDR3 sequence: CAWRGPTGTERGSPLHF. Here the CDR3 DNA reads TGTGCCTGGAGAGGGCCCACAGGGACGGAAAGGGGTTCACCCCTCCACTTT.

A note on this clone: At one end, the junction sequence differs from germline, possibly due to a read error. This chain links TRBV7-9 with TRBJ2-7, with D possibly TRBD2 on 5 matching bases. Germline assignment: CDR1 SEHNR and CDR2 FQNEAQ (reference sequence). This CDR3 spans 12 amino acids. CDR3 region: CASSLGGSHRIF. DNA of the CDR3: TGTGCCAGCAGCTTAGGAGGGAGCCACCGTATCTTC.

The V and J genes are TRBV19 and TRBJ1-2; 8 nucleotides line up with TRBD1. The CDR3 covers 12 residues. Germline CDR1 reads LNHDA; CDR2 reads SQIVND (reference sequence). V was clipped by 5 bases and J by 8 bases; unmatched bases: 4. The CDR3 here is CASSQQGGGYTF. CDR3 nucleotides: TGTGCCAGTAGTCAACAGGGGGGCGGCTACACCTTC.

This clone has a single count. The rearrangement links TRBV2 to TRBJ2-5; 7 bases agree with TRBD2. Losses at the gene ends were 6 bases for V and 5 bases for J; bases not matched to a gene: 6. Germline values: CDR1 SNHLY, CDR2 FYNNEI. This CDR3 region has 13 residues. The CDR3 DNA follows: TGTGCCAGCAGGATCGGGGGGAGGGAGACCCAGTACTTC. Protein: CASRIGGRETQYF.

The gene calls are TRBV28 and TRBJ2-7; 11 bases agree with TRBD1. The CDR3 totals 14 residues. J was trimmed by 3 bases and V by 3 bases; bases with no gene match: 1. The germline CDR1 and CDR2 sequences are MDHEN and SYDVKM. The CDR3 here is CASSLGTGGYEQYF. The CDR3 DNA is TGTGCCAGCAGTTTGGGGACAGGGGGCTACGAGCAGTACTTC.

V and J are TRBV6-5 and TRBJ1-6; D gene ambiguous. V lost 0 bases to trimming and J lost 7 bases, with 7 bases between them. CDR1 and CDR2 from the germline V gene are MNHEY and SVGAGI. This CDR3 has 14 amino acids. The CDR3 sequence: CASSYSLRNSPLHF. The CDR3 region has the DNA TGTGCCAGCAGTTACTCGCTAAGGAATTCACCCCTCCACTTT.

This clone was observed a handful of times. This rearrangement joins TRBV7-9 to TRBJ1-4; 7 bases map to TRBD1. The germline V gene has CDR1 SEHNR and CDR2 FQNEAQ (reference sequence). The CDR3 has 14 residues. With V trimmed by 5 bases and J by 3 bases, 3 bases remained unmatched. The CDR3: CASSLGTANEKLFF. The CDR3 DNA is TGTGCCAGCAGCCTCGGGACAGCTAATGAAAAACTGTTTTTT.

The chain employs TRBV5-4 and TRBJ1-5; weak D call: TRBD1 (5 bases). V was clipped by 2 bases and J by 4 bases, with 13 bases between them. Germline CDR1 is SGHNT and CDR2 is YYREEE (reference sequence). The length of the CDR3 is 15 residues. The CDR3 loop is CASSLRERGNQPQHF. CDR3 bases: TGTGCCAGCAGCTTAAGGGAGAGGGGAAATCAGCCCCAGCATTTT.

The CDR3 DNA sequence: TGCGCCAGCAGCCAAGATACCACAGGGGGCGGCGGTAGCTATGGCTACACCTTC. Its translation: CASSQDTTGGGGSYGYTF. The chain is built from TRBV4-1 and TRBJ1-2; 9 bases align to TRBD1. From germline, CDR1 is MGHRA and CDR2 YSYEKL. The CDR3 contains 18 residues. V dropped 0 bases and J dropped 4; count of bases not matched to a gene: 12.

This clone was detected once. This chain joins TRBV30 and TRBJ1-1; D uncertain. Germline V gene data show CDR1 as GTSNPN and CDR2 as SVGIG (reference sequence). The CDR3 has 14 residues. V was trimmed by 2 bases and J by 6 bases, leaving 16 bases between them. DNA for the CDR3: TGTGCCTGGAGTCCCCCAAGCTGGAGCGCTGAAGCTTTCTTT. Residues: CAWSPPSWSAEAFF.

The rearrangement uses TRBV25-1 and TRBJ2-2, with 10 bases that match TRBD1. The germline V gene has CDR1 MGHDK and CDR2 SYGVNS. The CDR3 has 15 amino acids. V lost 2 bases and J lost 6; bases outside the gene matches: 3. The CDR3 region is CASSELTGGPGELFF. The DNA for the CDR3 is TGTGCCAGCAGTGAACTGACAGGGGGCCCCGGGGAGCTGTTTTTT.

The chain has TRBV6-2 or TRBV6-3 and TRBJ2-1; 7 bases agree with TRBD2. The ends lost 6 bases at V and 2 bases at J; junction bases unmatched: 10. The CDR3 is made up of 16 amino acids. Germline V CDR1 and CDR2: MNHEY, SVGEGT. The CDR3 loop reads CASSHGTMVPYNEQFF. CDR3 DNA sequence: TGTGCCAGCAGCCACGGGACTATGGTGCCCTACAATGAGCAGTTCTTC.